The following is a T cell receptor beta chain sequence with its context. Per the original data handling: Amplifying reference gene primers gave estimates of nucleated cell counts. Assay used: immunoSEQ multiplex PCR; TCRdb lists only in-frame clones, some missing. V, J and clone size were drawn from that table, and D and trimming were deduced from the DNA. This repertoire shows 30,000 to 35,000 clones, 93% found once; its top ten account for about 5%. The record originates from a study of blood T cell repertoires in COVID-19. Looking at the study overall: Both acute and convalescent COVID-19 samples were obtained from the United States, Italy and Spain. T cells, B-cell-depleted T cells, or PBMCs supplied cDNA or gDNA.

The receptor comes from a human donor in a cohort sampled during active COVID-19. Sequencing used peripheral blood.

This chain's CDR3 is CASSPWTAGETQYF. In DNA form, the CDR3 reads TGTGCCAGCAGCCCATGGACAGCCGGAGAGACCCAGTACTTC. V gene TRBV3-1 (or the pseudogene TRBV3-2) combines with J gene TRBJ2-5, with a weak D call TRBD1 (6 bases). The CDR3 spans 14 residues. With 4 bases removed from V and 4 bases from J, the gap between germline ends came to 13 bases. Germline V gives CDR1 LGHDT, CDR2 YNNKEL (reference sequence).